This T cell receptor (beta chain) came from a study of technical replicates of blood from a few donors. Trimming removed 7 bases from V and 0 bases from J, with 11 bases in between. From germline, CDR1 is LNHDA and CDR2 SQIVND (reference sequence). The CDR3 totals 14 residues. Libraries were prepared by immunoSEQ multiplex PCR; TCRdb keeps only in-frame clonotypes and omits some of them. Altogether 51,000 or so clones are present, 90% to 95% being singletons, with the ten largest covering roughly 3.9%. J is TRBJ2-3 and V is TRBV19; D may be TRBD2 (6 bases). This clonotype was obtained from a human donor in good health. Some clones in this sample may be carry-over from other donors' samples. Material: PBMCs. The DNA of the CDR3 is TGTGCCAGTACCTCGAGCGGGAGCACAGATACGCAGTATTTT. Protein product: CASTSSGSTDTQYF.